This T cell receptor (beta chain) is drawn from a study of control samples from healthy donors and cancer patients. Generated by immunoSEQ multiplex PCR, the TCRdb table keeps only in-frame clones and is missing some. The top ten clones hold 1.5% to 2% of a sample with about 34,000 clones, around 86% of them seen once. The CDR3 is 11 amino acids. CDR1 and CDR2 from the germline V gene are DFQATT and SNEGSKA (reference sequence). V lost 3 bases and J lost 11, with 11 bases in between. The source is a woman aged 40 to 50 with lung cancer. The chain employs TRBV20-1 and TRBJ1-5; D is possibly TRBD1 (6 bases). Sequencing was performed on PBMCs. This CDR3 reads CSASGQGTQHF. CDR3 in DNA: TGCAGTGCTAGCGGCCAGGGGACCCAGCATTTT.